This T cell receptor (beta chain) was obtained from a study of cytomegalovirus exposure and HLA in healthy donors. The PCR ran on 60 Vbeta and 13 Jbeta primers. Data came from immunoSEQ multiplex PCR; TCRdb stores just in-frame clones and leaves some out. The sample has approximately 150,000 clones; over 60% are singletons. Healthy bone marrow donors made up the donor group. Germline values: CDR1 MNHNS, CDR2 SASEGT. This CDR3 has 15 amino acids. The V and J ends lost 6 bases and 4 bases, in that order; junction bases with no gene match: 6. Study-wide findings and caveats: Reports indicate that TCR beta sequences accurately predicted the HLA-A and HLA-B alleles of most subjects.

A note on this clone: The target antigen is unknown.

The sequence was obtained from a woman aged 60-75 years in good health and CMV-seronegative. The sequenced sample consisted of PBMCs. The V call is TRBV6-1, the J call TRBJ1-4; TRBD1 matches 9 bases. CDR3 nucleotides: TGTGCCAGCAGAGCTACAGGGGGCCTTAATGAAAAACTGTTTTTT. This codes for CASRATGGLNEKLFF.